This is a list of T cell receptor beta chains from one sample in a study of cytomegalovirus exposure and HLA in healthy donors. Assay used: immunoSEQ multiplex PCR; TCRdb lists only in-frame clones, some missing. The sample has 120,000 to 150,000 clones, 66% seen once. The specimen was PBMCs. The origin of the receptors is a woman aged 55-69 years in good health and CMV-seronegative. Both conserved end residues are part of each CDR3. D genes are given only for firm matches. Clone size is stated in some rows and not others, as once, few, many or a class when expanded.

>TRBJ1-6|NA|TRBV19|NA
CASSPDSWNSPLHF
TGTGCCAGTAGCCCGGACAGCTGGAATTCACCCCTCCACTTT
>TRBJ2-3|NA|TRBV5-4|TRBD2
CASSLDGSGGALGTDTQYF
TGTGCCAGCAGCTTGGACGGTAGCGGGGGGGCGTTGGGCACAGATACGCAGTATTTT
>TRBJ2-1|NA|TRBV15|NA
CATSRVDYNEQFF
TGTGCCACCAGCAGAGTAGATTACAATGAGCAGTTCTTC
>TRBJ1-6|NA|TRBV5-8|TRBD1
CASSTGQGDNSPLHF
TGTGCCAGCAGTACCGGACAGGGGGATAATTCACCCCTCCACTTT
>TRBJ1-2|few|TRBV19|TRBD1
CASSTDRDINYGYTF
TGTGCCAGTAGTACCGACAGGGACATTAACTATGGCTACACCTTC
>TRBJ2-1|NA|TRBV9|NA
CASSVKRLWLSSYNEQFF
TGTGCCAGCAGCGTAAAAAGACTGTGGTTAAGCTCCTACAATGAGCAGTTCTTC
>TRBJ2-7|NA|TRBV27|NA
CANPYRAEDEQYF
TGTGCCAACCCGTACAGGGCTGAGGACGAGCAGTACTTC
>TRBJ2-5|NA|TRBV28|NA
CASRSGGLAETQYF
TGTGCCAGCAGAAGCGGAGGGTTGGCGGAGACCCAGTACTTC
>TRBJ2-7|NA|TRBV4-1|TRBD2
CASSQGGTSGGGAREQYF
TGCGCCAGCAGCCAAGGAGGGACTAGCGGAGGGGGGGCGCGGGAGCAGTACTTC
>TRBJ1-2|few|TRBV19|NA
CASSMGPQGGYGYTF
TGTGCCAGTAGTATGGGGCCCCAGGGAGGCTATGGCTACACCTTC
>TRBJ2-1|NA|TRBV7-7|TRBD2
CASSLLAGEQFF
TGTGCTAGCAGCCTTCTAGCGGGAGAGCAGTTCTTC
>TRBJ1-5|NA|TRBV5-4|TRBD1
CASSWTGRQPQHF
TGTGCCAGCAGCTGGACAGGGAGGCAGCCCCAGCATTTT
>TRBJ1-1|NA|TRBV10-2|NA
CASSDSRGTEAFF
TGCGCCAGCAGTGATTCTCGCGGGACTGAAGCTTTCTTT
>TRBJ2-3|NA|TRBV5-1|NA
CASSTGGITDTQYF
TGCGCCAGCAGCACCGGGGGAATCACAGATACGCAGTATTTT
>TRBJ2-7|NA|TRBV2|NA
CASSEAGTGVYEQYF
TGTGCCAGCAGTGAGGCGGGGACCGGGGTCTACGAGCAGTACTTC
>TRBJ2-6|NA|TRBV19|NA
CASKLSSRYGANVLTF
TGTGCCAGTAAGCTAAGTTCCCGCTATGGGGCCAACGTCCTGACTTTC
>TRBJ2-1|NA|TRBV6-5|TRBD2
CASSYSTSGSTHEQFF
TGTGCCAGCAGTTACTCGACTAGCGGGAGTACCCATGAGCAGTTCTTC
>TRBJ2-3|NA|TRBV18|TRBD2
CASSPRDSGATDTQYF
TGTGCCAGCTCACCACGGGATAGCGGGGCCACAGATACGCAGTATTTT
>TRBJ1-2|NA|TRBV18|TRBD1
CASSPPTRGDYGYTF
TGTGCCAGCTCACCACCGACCAGGGGGGACTATGGCTACACCTTC
>TRBJ2-3|NA|TRBV11-3|NA
CASSLRSGSTDTQYF
TGTGCCAGCAGCTTAAGGAGCGGAAGCACAGATACGCAGTATTTT
>TRBJ2-1|few|TRBV18|NA
CASSPGLSYNEQFF
TGTGCCAGCTCTCCTGGGCTCTCCTACAATGAGCAGTTCTTC
>TRBJ1-2|few|TRBV6-6|TRBD1
CASTKGQGSYGYTF
TGTGCCAGCACGAAAGGACAGGGGAGCTATGGCTACACCTTC
>TRBJ1-5|few|TRBV2|NA
CASSEQSPGQPQHF
TGTGCCAGCAGTGAACAGTCCCCGGGTCAGCCCCAGCATTTT
>TRBJ2-3|NA|TRBV6-5|TRBD1
CASRAGTGYTDTQYF
TGTGCCAGCAGGGCCGGGACAGGTTACACAGATACGCAGTATTTT
>TRBJ1-1|NA|TRBV2|NA
CASSADGGAPMNTEAFF
TGTGCCAGCAGTGCCGATGGGGGGGCACCAATGAACACTGAAGCTTTCTTT
>TRBJ1-2|few|TRBV25-1|NA
CASSSQGGYGYTF
TGTGCCAGCAGTTCTCAGGGAGGCTATGGCTACACCTTC
>TRBJ2-7|NA|TRBV27|NA
CASSFSAPPYEQYF
TGTGCCAGCAGTTTTAGCGCCCCCCCCTACGAGCAGTACTTC
>TRBJ2-4|NA|TRBV7-2|TRBD2
CASSLEGSGGLDIQYF
TGTGCCAGCAGCTTAGAGGGTAGCGGGGGGTTGGACATTCAGTACTTC
>TRBJ2-2|NA|TRBV7-3|TRBD2
CASSWTGTTNTGELFF
TGTGCCAGCAGCTGGACCGGGACTACGAACACCGGGGAGCTGTTTTTT
>TRBJ2-3|NA|TRBV5-1|TRBD1
CASSFGQGTDTQYF
TGCGCCAGCAGCTTCGGACAGGGCACAGATACGCAGTATTTT
>TRBJ1-4|NA|TRBV5-1|NA
CASSLDMSPTNEKLFF
TGCGCCAGCAGCTTGGACATGTCGCCAACTAATGAAAAACTGTTTTTT
>TRBJ2-7|once|TRBV4-3|NA
CASSQEEAEYEQYF
TGCGCCAGCAGCCAAGAAGAAGCGGAATACGAGCAGTACTTC
>TRBJ2-3|NA|TRBV6-1|NA
CASSELGRDTQYF
TGTGCCAGCAGTGAGTTGGGCCGAGATACGCAGTATTTT
>TRBJ1-1|NA|TRBV7-9|NA
CASSPPIGEAFF
TGTGCCAGCAGCCCTCCGATCGGTGAAGCTTTCTTT
>TRBJ2-7|NA|TRBV28|TRBD2
CASSFSGRSSYEQYF
TGTGCCAGCTCCTTCTCCGGGAGGAGCTCCTACGAGCAGTACTTC